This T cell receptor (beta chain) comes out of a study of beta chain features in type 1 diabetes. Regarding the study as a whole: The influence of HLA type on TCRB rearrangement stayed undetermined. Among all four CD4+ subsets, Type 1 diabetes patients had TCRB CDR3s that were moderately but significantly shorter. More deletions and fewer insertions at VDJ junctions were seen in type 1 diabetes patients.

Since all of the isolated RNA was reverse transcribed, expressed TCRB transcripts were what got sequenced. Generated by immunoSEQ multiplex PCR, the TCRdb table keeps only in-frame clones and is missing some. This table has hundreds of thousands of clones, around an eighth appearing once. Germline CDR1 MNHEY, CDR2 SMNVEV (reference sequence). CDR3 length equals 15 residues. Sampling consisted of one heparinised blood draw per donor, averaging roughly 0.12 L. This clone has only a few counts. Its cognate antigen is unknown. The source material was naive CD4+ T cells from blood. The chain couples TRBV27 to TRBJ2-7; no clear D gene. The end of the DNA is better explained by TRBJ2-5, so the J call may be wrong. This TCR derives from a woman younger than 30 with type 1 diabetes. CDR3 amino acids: CASSLSLPRSETQYF. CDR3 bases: TGTGCCAGCAGTTTATCTCTCCCAAGGTCGGAGACCCAGTACTTC.